This T cell receptor beta chain was captured by sequencing in a study of technical replicates of blood from several donors. This clone is medium-sized (0.01 to 0.1%) within its sample. Data came from immunoSEQ multiplex PCR; TCRdb stores just in-frame clones and leaves some out. The table includes some 31,000 clones, around 94% detected once. V lost 3 bases to trimming and J lost 0 bases, with 12 bases between them. This CDR3 region has 15 residues. Germline CDR1 and CDR2: SGDLS and YYNGEE. What was sequenced was PBMCs. V gene TRBV9 combines with J gene TRBJ1-2, with D possibly matching TRBD1 (6 bases). The clonotype originates from a human donor in good health. Some clones in this sample may be carry-over from other donors' samples. The CDR3 coding sequence is TGTGCCAGCAGCGAAACAGGGTTAGCTAACTATGGCTACACCTTC. This sequence encodes CASSETGLANYGYTF.